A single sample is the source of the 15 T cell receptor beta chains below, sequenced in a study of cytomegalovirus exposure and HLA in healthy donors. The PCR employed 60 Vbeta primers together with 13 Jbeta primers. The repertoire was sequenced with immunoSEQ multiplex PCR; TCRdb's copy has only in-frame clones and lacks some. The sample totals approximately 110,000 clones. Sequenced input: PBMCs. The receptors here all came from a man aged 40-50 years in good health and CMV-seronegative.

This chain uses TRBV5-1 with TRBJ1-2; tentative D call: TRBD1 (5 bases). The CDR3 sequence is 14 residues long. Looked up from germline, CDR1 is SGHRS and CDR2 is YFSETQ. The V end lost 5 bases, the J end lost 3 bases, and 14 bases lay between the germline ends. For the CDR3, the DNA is TGCGCCAGCAGGATGGAGGGGAGGGACTATGGCTACACCTTC. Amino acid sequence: CASRMEGRDYGYTF.

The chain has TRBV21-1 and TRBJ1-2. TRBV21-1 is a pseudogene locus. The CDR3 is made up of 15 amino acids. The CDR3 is CASSKEVGLLYGYTF. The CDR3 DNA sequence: TGTGCCAGCAGCAAAGAGGTCGGGTTATTATATGGCTACACCTTC.

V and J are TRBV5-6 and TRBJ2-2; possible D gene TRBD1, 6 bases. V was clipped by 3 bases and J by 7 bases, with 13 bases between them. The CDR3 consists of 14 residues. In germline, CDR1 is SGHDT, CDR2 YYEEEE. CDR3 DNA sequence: TGTGCCAGCAGCTCTAGAACAGGGATCGGGGAGCTGTTTTTT. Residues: CASSSRTGIGELFF. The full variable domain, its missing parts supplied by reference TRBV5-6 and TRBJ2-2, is DAGVTQSPTHLIKTRGQQVTLRCSPKSGHDTVSWYQQALGQGPQFIFQYYEEEERQRGNFPDRFSGHQFPNYSSELNVNALLLGDSALYLCASSSRTGIGELFFGEGSRLTVL.

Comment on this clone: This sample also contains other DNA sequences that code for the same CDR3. DNA for the CDR3: TGTGCCAGCAGTGACAGTTACGAGCAGTACTTC. Its protein product is CASSDSYEQYF. The rearrangement uses TRBV2 and TRBJ2-7; no clear D gene. CDR1 and CDR2 from the germline V gene are SNHLY and FYNNEI. V was shortened by 3 bases and J by 4 bases, with 4 bases between the two germline ends. The CDR3 loop spans 11 amino acids.

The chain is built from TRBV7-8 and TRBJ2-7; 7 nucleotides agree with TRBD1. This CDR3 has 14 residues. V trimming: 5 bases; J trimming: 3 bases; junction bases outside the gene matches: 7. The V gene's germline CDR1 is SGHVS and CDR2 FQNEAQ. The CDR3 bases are TGTGCCAGCAGCATACTGACAGGGAGCTACGAGCAGTACTTC. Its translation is CASSILTGSYEQYF.

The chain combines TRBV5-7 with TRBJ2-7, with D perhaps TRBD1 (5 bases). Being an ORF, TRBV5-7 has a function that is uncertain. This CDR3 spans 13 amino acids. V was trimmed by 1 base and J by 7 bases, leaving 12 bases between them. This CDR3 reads CASSLSLKGEQYF. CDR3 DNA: TGTGCCAGCAGCTTGTCCCTTAAGGGGGAGCAGTACTTC.

The CDR3 loop reads CASTMDPGTSGRGQQFF. CDR3 in DNA: TGTGCCAGCACCATGGATCCGGGGACTAGCGGGCGGGGACAGCAGTTCTTC. The rearrangement uses TRBV11-3 and TRBJ2-1; 12 nucleotides line up with TRBD2. CDR3 length: 17 residues. Unmatched junction bases numbered 18, after V lost 7 bases and J lost 11 bases. CDR1 and CDR2 (germline): SGHNT, YENEEA.

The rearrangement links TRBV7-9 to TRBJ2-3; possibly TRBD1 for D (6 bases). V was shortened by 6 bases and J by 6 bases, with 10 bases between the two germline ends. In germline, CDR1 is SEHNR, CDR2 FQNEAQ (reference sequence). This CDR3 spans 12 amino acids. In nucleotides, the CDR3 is TGTGCCAGCAGTTTTCAGGGGGATACGCAGTATTTT. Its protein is CASSFQGDTQYF.

CDR3 in amino acids: CASTRTGESGYGYTF. CDR3 coding DNA: TGCGCCAGCACTCGGACAGGGGAAAGTGGCTATGGCTACACCTTC. V gene TRBV5-1 combines with J gene TRBJ1-2; 9 nucleotides line up with TRBD1. The CDR3 is made up of 15 amino acids. Losses at the gene ends were 6 bases for V and 4 bases for J; bases not matched to a gene: 10. Germline CDR1 SGHRS, CDR2 YFSETQ.

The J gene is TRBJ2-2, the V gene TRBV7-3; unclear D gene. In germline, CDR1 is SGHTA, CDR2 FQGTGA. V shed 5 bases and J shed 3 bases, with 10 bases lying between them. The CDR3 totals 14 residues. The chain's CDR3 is CASSKIRDTGELFF. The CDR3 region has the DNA TGTGCCAGCAGCAAAATCCGGGACACCGGGGAGCTGTTTTTT.

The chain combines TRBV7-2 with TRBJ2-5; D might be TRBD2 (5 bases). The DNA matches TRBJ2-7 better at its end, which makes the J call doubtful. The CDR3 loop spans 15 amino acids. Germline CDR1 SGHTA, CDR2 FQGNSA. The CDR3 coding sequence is TGTGCCAGCAGCTTACAACCTAGCACTATGTACGAGCAGTACTTC. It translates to CASSLQPSTMYEQYF.

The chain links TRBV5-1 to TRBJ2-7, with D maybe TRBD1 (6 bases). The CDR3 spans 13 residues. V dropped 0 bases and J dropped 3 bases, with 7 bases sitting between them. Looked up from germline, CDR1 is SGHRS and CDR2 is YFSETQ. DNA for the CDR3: TGCGCCAGCAGCTTGGTAGGGGGCTACGAGCAGTACTTC. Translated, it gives CASSLVGGYEQYF.

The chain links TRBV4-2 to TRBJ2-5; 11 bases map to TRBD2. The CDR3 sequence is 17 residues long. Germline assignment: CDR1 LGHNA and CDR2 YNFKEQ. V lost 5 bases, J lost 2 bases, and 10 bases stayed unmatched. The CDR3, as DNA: TGTGCCAGCAGCTACCAAGTAGCGGGAGGGCCGCAAGAGACCCAGTACTTC. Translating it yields CASSYQVAGGPQETQYF.

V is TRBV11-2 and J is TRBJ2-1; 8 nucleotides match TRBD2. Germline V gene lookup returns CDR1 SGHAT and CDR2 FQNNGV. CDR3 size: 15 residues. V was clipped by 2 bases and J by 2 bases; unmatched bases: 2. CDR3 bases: TGTGCCAGCAGCTTAAGTAGCGGGACCTACAATGAGCAGTTCTTC. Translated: CASSLSSGTYNEQFF.

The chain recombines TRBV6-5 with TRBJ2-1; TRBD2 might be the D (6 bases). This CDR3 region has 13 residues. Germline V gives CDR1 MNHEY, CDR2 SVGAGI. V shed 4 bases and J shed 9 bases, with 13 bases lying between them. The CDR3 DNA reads TGTGCCAGCAGTTCTACTGGGCGGGGTGAGCAGTTCTTC. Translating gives CASSSTGRGEQFF.